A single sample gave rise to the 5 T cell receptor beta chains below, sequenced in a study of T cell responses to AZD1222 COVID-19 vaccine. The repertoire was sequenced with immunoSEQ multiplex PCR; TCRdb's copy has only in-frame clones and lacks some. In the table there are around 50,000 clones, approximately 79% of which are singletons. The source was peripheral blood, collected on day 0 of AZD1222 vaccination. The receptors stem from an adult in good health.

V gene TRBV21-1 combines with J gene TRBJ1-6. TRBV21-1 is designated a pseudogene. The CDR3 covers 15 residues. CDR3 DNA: TGTGCCAGCAGGCCCACGGGGCTAGGTAATTCACCCCTCCACTTT. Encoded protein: CASRPTGLGNSPLHF.

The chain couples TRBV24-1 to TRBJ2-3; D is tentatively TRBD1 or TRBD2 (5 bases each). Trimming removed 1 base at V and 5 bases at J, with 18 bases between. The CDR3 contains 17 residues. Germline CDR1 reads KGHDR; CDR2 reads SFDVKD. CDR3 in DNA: TGTGCCACCAGTGATTTTAAGCCAGGGCCGAGGGGAGATACGCAGTATTTT. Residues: CATSDFKPGPRGDTQYF.

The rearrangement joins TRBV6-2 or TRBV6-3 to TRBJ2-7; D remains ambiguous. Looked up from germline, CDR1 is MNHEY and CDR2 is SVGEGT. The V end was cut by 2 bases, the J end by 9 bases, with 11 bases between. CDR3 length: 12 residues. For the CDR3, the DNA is TGTGCCAGCAGTTACCCGTACTTCGGGCAGTACTTC. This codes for CASSYPYFGQYF.

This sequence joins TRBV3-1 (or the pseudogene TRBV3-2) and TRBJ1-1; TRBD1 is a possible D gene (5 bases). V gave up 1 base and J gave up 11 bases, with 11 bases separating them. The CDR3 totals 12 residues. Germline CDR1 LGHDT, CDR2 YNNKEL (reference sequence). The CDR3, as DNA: TGTGCCAGCAGCCAAGTGCAGGGACGGGCTTTCTTT. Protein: CASSQVQGRAFF.

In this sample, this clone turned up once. CDR3 DNA: TGTGCCAGCAGCTCAATTGACAGGGGTGAAGCTTTCTTT. Translating gives CASSSIDRGEAFF. V is TRBV7-2 and J is TRBJ1-1, with TRBD1 identical over 8 bases. With V trimmed by 4 bases and J by 7 bases, 5 bases remained unmatched. The CDR3 length is 13 residues. Germline values: CDR1 SGHTA, CDR2 FQGNSA.